The T cell receptor (beta chain) described here comes from a study of blood T cell repertoires in COVID-19 (dated by TCRdb to about 2020). At the level of the whole study: Samples from collaborators originated in the United States, Italy and Spain and spanned both the acute and convalescent phases of COVID-19. The samples were drawn from the first 160 participants of the ongoing ImmuneRACE study and from 1,254 subjects provided by 6 global collaborators. HLA class I and class II types, where available, came from metadata supplied by the sample provider rather than from assay-based typing. The dataset comprised deeply sampled blood TCRbeta repertoires from subjects exposed to, actively infected with, or recovered from COVID-19. A de-identified subject ID, COVID-19 status, age in years and sex were almost always included in the sample metadata. The material from the prospective study consisted of cDNA or gDNA derived from T cells, B-cell-depleted T cells, or PBMCs. A freely available public database, intended as a resource for researchers studying the immune response to SARS-CoV-2, is where the repertoires were released. What the authors observed across the whole study: Clinical and demographic metadata were provided uncurated, with the amount varying by source and participant.

The immunoSEQ Assay, a bias-controlled multiplex PCR, was used to amplify TCRbeta CDR3 regions from genomic DNA. Regarding the original processing steps: The number of nucleated cells in each sample was estimated from the amplification of reference gene primers within the assay. To quantify the absolute abundance of each unique TCRbeta CDR3 rearrangement, sequence reads were collapsed and filtered. For each sample, productive Simpson clonality was calculated by taking the square root of Simpson's diversity index across productive rearrangements. Entries here come from immuneACCESS through TCRdb and include only in-frame sequences with V and J called. Some clones fail to appear in such tables; in the studies checked, an unresolved V gene covers under half of the shortfall, and the cause of the remainder is unknown. V, J and clone size were drawn from that table, and D and trimming were deduced from the DNA. The sample includes 350,000 to 400,000 clones, with roughly 86% observed a single time. The ten top clones hold about 1.7% of the sample.

Trimming takes 6 bases off V and 3 bases off J; junction bases not matched to a gene: 10. The CDR3 goes from the cysteine to the phenylalanine over 16 residues. Only the CDR3 DNA is retained, 48 bases long and in frame from the first base. The germline V gene specifies SNHLY as CDR1 and FYNNEI as CDR2. This clone has a single count. Its recognized antigen is unknown. No per-base quality is available; no much larger clone lies one base away. Enrolling through a virtual design, the prospective study's participants ranged in age from roughly 18 to 89 years and lived across about two dozen United States geographic areas. Cohort assignment in the prospective study relied on participant-reported clinical history from a screening survey and a study questionnaire. ImmuneRACE Cohort 3 recovered participants were defined by two consecutive negative NP/OP PCR tests, healthcare professional clearance, or symptom resolution. Each participant in the prospective study had whole blood, serum and a nasopharyngeal or oropharyngeal swab collected by mobile phlebotomists. Participants in the prospective study had the option to provide additional blood draws and questionnaires over a roughly 2-month period. Before DNA extraction, blood samples from the prospective study were shipped at room temperature or frozen.

The clonotype originates from a young woman who had recovered from COVID-19. Input material: PBMCs or T cells enriched from blood (not recorded which). The chain is assembled from TRBV2 and TRBJ1-1; TRBD1 agrees with 10 junctional bases. DNA sequence: TGTGCCAGCAGCCCGGGACAGGGGAGTTTCTACACTGAAGCTTTCTTT. It translates as CASSPGQGSFYTEAFF.